The clone carrying this T cell receptor (beta chain) was recorded once. Its antigen is unidentified. This sample stems from a study of CD8+ T cells in alopecia areata. Germline CDR1 reads MGHRA; CDR2 reads YSYEKL. V was clipped by 0 bases and J by 8 bases; unmatched bases: 10. The CDR3 length is 16 residues. The treatment: oral pan-JAK inhibitor, 5-10 mg twice daily. The study, taken as a whole, reports: Patients shared TCRs less clearly than mice did, possibly owing to HLA. Researchers report lesional scalp, most notably alopecia totalis/universalis, outstripped normal scalp in clonality.

RNA, once extracted, was reverse transcribed into cDNA for use as the sequencing template. Clones were sequenced by immunoSEQ multiplex PCR, and TCRdb holds only the in-frame ones, with some missing. The sample shows 150,000 or so clones, roughly 86% of them seen only once. The receptor was derived from a human donor with alopecia areata. The chain carries TRBV4-1 and TRBJ1-2; 9 bases map to TRBD1. The sample here was CD8+ T cells sorted from blood, taken at week 4, from a patient treated with tofacitinib. The CDR3 loop is CASSQDFGTGMGGYTF. CDR3 nucleotides: TGCGCCAGCAGCCAAGACTTCGGGACAGGGATGGGAGGCTACACCTTC.